A selection of T cell receptor beta chains follows, all from one sample in a study of beta chain features in type 1 diabetes. Generated by immunoSEQ multiplex PCR, the TCRdb table keeps only in-frame clones and is missing some. The sample contains around 13,000 clones, about half of which appear only once. Input material: stem cell memory CD4+ T cells from blood. These receptors all come from a man younger than 35 in good health. The conserved cysteine and the conserved F or W are not part of the CDR3 here.

CDR3aa | j_gene | v_gene | len
ASGQVGTSNQPQH | TRBJ1-5 | TRBV6-5 | 13
ASSVEAGGVGTEAF | TRBJ1-1 | TRBV9 | 14
ASTLERAQQETQY | TRBJ2-5 | TRBV6-6 | 13
ASSLEPAGAYNEQF | TRBJ2-1 | TRBV7-2 | 14
ASSHPFYGYEQY | TRBJ2-7 | TRBV23-1 | 12
ASSQGLAGGRSQETQY | TRBJ2-5 | TRBV4-1 | 16
ASSLGGQSSGNTIY | TRBJ1-3 | TRBV5-1 | 14
ASSQAGGAGGDTQY | TRBJ2-3 | TRBV4-3 | 14
ASSSYRETNTEAF | TRBJ1-1 | TRBV7-6 | 13
ASSLGLAGGTDTQY | TRBJ2-3 | TRBV7-9 | 14
ASSFGGSSNYGYT | TRBJ1-2 | TRBV7-9 | 13
ASSYRTGFGYGYT | TRBJ1-2 | TRBV27 | 13
ASSVNGREVYEQY | TRBJ2-7 | TRBV7-8 | 13
ASSLYQAGTGELF | TRBJ2-2 | TRBV5-4 | 13
ASRQIPGNGANVLT | TRBJ2-6 | TRBV23-1 | 14
ASSLTGQVFRGNQPQH | TRBJ1-5 | TRBV7-2 | 16
AWSWTGLSSYNEQF | TRBJ2-1 | TRBV30 | 14
ASSSYPTGGKSEQF | TRBJ2-1 | TRBV11-3 | 14
ASRTATGRLF | TRBJ1-4 | TRBV6-5 | 10
ACPDRDYGYT | TRBJ1-2 | TRBV30 | 10
ASSIASGGRETQY | TRBJ2-5 | TRBV19 | 13
ASSILWTGVGSPLH | TRBJ1-6 | TRBV11-2 | 14
ASSPAGRTEAF | TRBJ1-1 | TRBV18 | 11
ASSGATGEQY | TRBJ2-7 | TRBV10-1 | 10
ASSQEEGGAYEQY | TRBJ2-7 | TRBV4-1 | 13
ASSPPGGTNEKLF | TRBJ1-4 | TRBV18 | 13
ASKLGDYGYT | TRBJ1-2 | TRBV6-5 | 10
ASSAGQSLNQPQH | TRBJ1-5 | TRBV9 | 13
SVVPQGGNTGELF | TRBJ2-2 | TRBV29-1 | 13
ASSLAGGLWDYT | TRBJ1-2 | TRBV28 | 12
ASSPGGKQPQH | TRBJ1-5 | TRBV6-5 | 11
ASSPTGISSYEQY | TRBJ2-7 | TRBV18 | 13
ASTPIGGGNTEAF | TRBJ1-1 | TRBV5-1 | 13
ASSRRGPGANVLT | TRBJ2-6 | TRBV6-5 | 13
AISAEGTAY | TRBJ2-7 | TRBV10-3 | 9
ASSSTKNTEAF | TRBJ1-1 | TRBV27 | 11
ASLPNRDRGTGELF | TRBJ2-2 | TRBV6-6 | 14
ASSLNERQVTEKLF | TRBJ1-4 | TRBV4-2 | 14
ASSTGRGSYNSPLH | TRBJ1-6 | TRBV19 | 14